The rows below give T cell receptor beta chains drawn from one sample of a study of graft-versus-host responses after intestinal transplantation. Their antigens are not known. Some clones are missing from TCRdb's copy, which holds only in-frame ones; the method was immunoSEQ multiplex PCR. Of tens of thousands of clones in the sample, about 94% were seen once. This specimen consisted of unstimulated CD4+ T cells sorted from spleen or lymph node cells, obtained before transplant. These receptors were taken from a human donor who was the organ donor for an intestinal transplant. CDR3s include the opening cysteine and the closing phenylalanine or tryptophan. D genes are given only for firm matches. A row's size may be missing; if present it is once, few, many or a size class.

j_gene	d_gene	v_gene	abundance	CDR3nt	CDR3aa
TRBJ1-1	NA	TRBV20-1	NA	TGCAGTGCTAGGGGCGGTTCTGAAGCTTTCTTT	CSARGGSEAFF
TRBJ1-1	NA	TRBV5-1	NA	TGCGCCAGCAGCCTTCCGACAGCAGCCATGAACACTGAAGCTTTCTTT	CASSLPTAAMNTEAFF
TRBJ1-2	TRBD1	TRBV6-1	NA	TGTGCCAGCAGGGAACAGGGGGCGGCAAACTATGGCTACACCTTC	CASREQGAANYGYTF
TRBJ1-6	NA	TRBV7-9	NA	TGTGCCAGCAGCTTAAATTCTCCAGGGAATTCACCCCTCCACTTT	CASSLNSPGNSPLHF
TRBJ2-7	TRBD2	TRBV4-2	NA	TGTGCCAGCAGCCAAGTGTTCGCGGCGGGGGGTCGAGAGCAGTACTTC	CASSQVFAAGGREQYF
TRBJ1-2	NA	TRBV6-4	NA	TGTGCCAGCAGGGACGTACCCGGAAATTATGGCTACACCTTC	CASRDVPGNYGYTF
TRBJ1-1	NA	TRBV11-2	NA	TGTGCCAGCAGCTTAGCGCCGGGTGCGGGCACTGAAGCTTTCTTT	CASSLAPGAGTEAFF
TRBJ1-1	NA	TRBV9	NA	TGTGCCAGCAGCGTAGGCCAAGGGGACACTGAAGCTTTCTTT	CASSVGQGDTEAFF
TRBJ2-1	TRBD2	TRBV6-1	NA	TGTGCCAGCAGTGTAATACAAACTAGCGGGGGGGCAAGGGATGAGCAGTTCTTC	CASSVIQTSGGARDEQFF
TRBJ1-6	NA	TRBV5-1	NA	TGCGCCAGCAGCTTGGAGCCCGGGGGGCGCCGAAATTCACCCCTCCACTTT	CASSLEPGGRRNSPLHF
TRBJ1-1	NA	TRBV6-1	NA	TGTGCCAGCAGCTCAAGATACACTGAAGCTTTCTTT	CASSSRYTEAFF
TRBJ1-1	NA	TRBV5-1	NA	TGCGCCAGCAGCTATCAGGGTGGGGAGGGCACTGAAGCTTTCTTT	CASSYQGGEGTEAFF
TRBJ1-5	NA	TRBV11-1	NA	TGTGCCAGCAGCTTATCCGGGACTCAGCCCCAGCATTTT	CASSLSGTQPQHF
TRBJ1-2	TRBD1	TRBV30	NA	TGTGCCTGGAGTATAGACAGGGGGACGAGCACACATGGCTACACCTTC	CAWSIDRGTSTHGYTF
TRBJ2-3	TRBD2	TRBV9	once	TGTGCCAGCAGCGCCGCGGGGGGTTTAACAGATACGCAGTATTTT	CASSAAGGLTDTQYF
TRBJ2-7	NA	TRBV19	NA	TGTGCCAGTAGCCGCGACCGTTACTCCTACGAGCAGTACTTC	CASSRDRYSYEQYF
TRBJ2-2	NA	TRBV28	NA	TGTGCCAGCAGTTTCACTTGGGGAATCACCGGGGAGCTGTTTTTT	CASSFTWGITGELFF
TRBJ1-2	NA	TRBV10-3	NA	TGTGCCATCAGTGTACAGGGTAATTGGTATGGCTACACCTTC	CAISVQGNWYGYTF
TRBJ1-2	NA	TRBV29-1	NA	TGCAGCGTTGCCCGACAGGATGGCTACACCTTC	CSVARQDGYTF
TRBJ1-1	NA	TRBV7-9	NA	TGTGCCAGCAGCTCCTCAGGGTCTGAAGCTTTCTTT	CASSSSGSEAFF
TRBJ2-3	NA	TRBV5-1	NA	TGCGCCAGCAGCTTGGGAGCGGTTCAAGATACGCAGTATTTT	CASSLGAVQDTQYF
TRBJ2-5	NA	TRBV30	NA	TGTGCCTGGGAGTTCGGAATGGGGGAGACCCAGTACTTC	CAWEFGMGETQYF
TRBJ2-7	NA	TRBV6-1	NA	TGTGCCAGCAGTGAACCCGGACAGCCAAAAACCTACGAGCAGTACTTC	CASSEPGQPKTYEQYF
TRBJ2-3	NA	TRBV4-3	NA	TGCGCCAGCAGCCAAGAAACCAGGGTCCCTACGCAGTATTTT	CASSQETRVPTQYF
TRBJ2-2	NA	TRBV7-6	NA	TGTGCCAGCAGCCGCACCGGGGAGCTGTTTTTT	CASSRTGELFF
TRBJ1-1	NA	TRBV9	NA	TGTGCCAGCAGCGTAGCGGGGGTGAGAAAGTTCTTT	CASSVAGVRKFF
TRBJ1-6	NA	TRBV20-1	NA	TGCAGTGCTAGCCTAAATTCACCCCTCCACTTT	CSASLNSPLHF
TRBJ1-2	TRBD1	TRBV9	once	TGTGCCAGCAAAAGGGGACAGTCTAACTATGGCTACACCTTC	CASKRGQSNYGYTF
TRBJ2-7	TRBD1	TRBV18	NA	TGTGCCAGCTCACCTCTCACAGGGGCGGACGAGCAGTACTTC	CASSPLTGADEQYF
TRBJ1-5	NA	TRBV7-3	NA	TGTGCCAGCAGCTTAAGCCACAATCAGCCCCAGCATTTT	CASSLSHNQPQHF
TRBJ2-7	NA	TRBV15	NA	TGTGCCACCAGCAGATCCTACGAGCAGTACTTC	CATSRSYEQYF
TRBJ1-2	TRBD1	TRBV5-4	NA	TGTGCCAGCAGCTCACAGGGGGCGCGTGGCTACACCTTC	CASSSQGARGYTF
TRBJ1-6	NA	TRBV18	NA	TGTGCCAGCTCACCACCTGGAAGGGTCTCCTATAATTCACCCCTCCACTTT	CASSPPGRVSYNSPLHF
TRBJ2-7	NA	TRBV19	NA	TGTGCCAGTAGTTTCCACAATTCCCCCTACGAGCAGTACTTC	CASSFHNSPYEQYF
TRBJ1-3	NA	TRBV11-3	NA	TGTGCCAGCAGCTTAGATCCGGGGCCGGGAAACACCATATATTTT	CASSLDPGPGNTIYF
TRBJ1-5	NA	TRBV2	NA	TGTGCCAGCAGTCCGGGACATTTTAGTGGCAATCAGCCCCAGCATTTT	CASSPGHFSGNQPQHF
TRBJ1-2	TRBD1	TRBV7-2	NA	TGTGCCAGCAGCCCGCAAGGGACAGCTTTCCTGTATGGCTACACCTTC	CASSPQGTAFLYGYTF
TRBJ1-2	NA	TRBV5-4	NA	TGTGCCAGCAGCTTGCAAGGGGATGGCTATGGCTACACCTTC	CASSLQGDGYGYTF
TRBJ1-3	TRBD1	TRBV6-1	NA	TGTGCCACCATGACAGGGGGCGGAAACACCATATATTTT	CATMTGGGNTIYF
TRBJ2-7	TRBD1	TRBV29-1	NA	TGCAGCACCAGACAGGGGGGTTCCTACGAGCAGTACTTC	CSTRQGGSYEQYF
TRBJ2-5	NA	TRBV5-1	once	TGCGCCAGCAGCTTGTTAACAGGGCAAGAGACCCAGTACTTC	CASSLLTGQETQYF
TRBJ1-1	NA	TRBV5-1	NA	TGCGCCAGCAGCTTGGTTGGGGGCCACACTGAAGCTTTCTTT	CASSLVGGHTEAFF
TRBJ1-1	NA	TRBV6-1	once	TGTGCCAGCAGCACCTGGGAGGGGTTGACTGAAGCTTTCTTT	CASSTWEGLTEAFF
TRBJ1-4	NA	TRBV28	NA	TGTGCCAGCCAGGCAACTAATGAAAAACTGTTTTTT	CASQATNEKLFF
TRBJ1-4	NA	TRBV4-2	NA	TGTGCCAGCAGCCAAGCCCCCGGGGCGGCTAATGAAAAACTGTTTTTT	CASSQAPGAANEKLFF
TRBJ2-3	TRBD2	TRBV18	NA	TGTGCCAGCTCAAGGCGGGGGTTTGGCACAGATACGCAGTATTTT	CASSRRGFGTDTQYF
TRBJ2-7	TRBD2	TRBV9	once	TGTGCCAGCAGCGTTTCCGCTAGCGGATACGAGCAGTACTTC	CASSVSASGYEQYF
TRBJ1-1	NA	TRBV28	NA	TGTGCCAGCAGCTCACCTGAAGCTTTCTTT	CASSSPEAFF
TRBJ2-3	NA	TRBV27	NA	TGTGCCAGCCGATTTGCAGAATACACAGATACGCAGTATTTT	CASRFAEYTDTQYF
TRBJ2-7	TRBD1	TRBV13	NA	TGTGCCAGCAGCTTATACGGGACAGGGGGCGAGCAGTACTTC	CASSLYGTGGEQYF